The clone carrying this TCR beta chain was seen ten or more times. The data were taken from a study of early T cells in non-severe SARS-CoV-2 infection. Attached unique molecular identifiers marked individual cDNA molecules. TCRdb passed the 5' RACE reads through MiXCR, listing each CDR3 protein once. The sample carries roughly 25,000 distinct CDR3 sequences, approximately 4.5% recorded once. The CDR3 has 15 residues. Trimming stripped 2 bases from V and 3 bases from J, with 10 bases between. Germline lookup yields CDR1 KGHSH and CDR2 LQKENI. The clonotype comes from an adult who was a healthcare worker with PCR-confirmed SARS-CoV-2 infection or an uninfected control (not recorded which). Material for sequencing was whole blood. V and J are TRBV18 and TRBJ1-4; no firm D call. DNA for the CDR3: TGTGCCAGCTCACCAAAGGCGGATCCTAATGAAAAACTGTTTTTT. Protein: CASSPKADPNEKLFF.